The 9 T cell receptor beta chains below all came from one sample that was sequenced in a study of cytomegalovirus exposure and HLA in healthy donors. Researchers ran the PCR with 60 Vbeta and 13 Jbeta primers. Profiled with immunoSEQ multiplex PCR; TCRdb holds only in-frame clones, not every one. The sample records about 65,000 clones, roughly 77% being singletons. The sample was PBMCs. The source of these receptors is a woman aged 30 to 39 in good health and CMV-seronegative.

This sequence joins TRBV5-1 and TRBJ2-4, with a possible D match to TRBD2 (5 bases). There are 14 residues in the CDR3. V was cut by 3 bases and J by 0 bases, with 7 bases left in between. Germline CDR1 reads SGHRS; CDR2 reads YFSETQ. In nucleotides, the CDR3 is TGCGCCAGCAGCTCCGGGATAGCCAAAAACATTCAGTACTTC. The encoded protein is CASSSGIAKNIQYF.

V and J are TRBV30 and TRBJ2-2; 10 bases are a match to TRBD2. V gave up 4 bases and J gave up 7 bases; unmatched junction bases: 9. CDR1 is GTSNPN, CDR2 SVGIG, per germline (reference sequence). The CDR3 sequence is 15 residues long. CDR3 loop: CAWKGLAGDSGELFF. In nucleotides, the CDR3 is TGTGCCTGGAAAGGGCTAGCGGGAGATAGCGGGGAGCTGTTTTTT.

The gene calls are TRBV7-9 and TRBJ2-1; tentative D call: TRBD2 (5 bases). Germline V gene sequence: CDR1 SEHNR, CDR2 FQNEAQ (reference sequence). The CDR3 extends over 15 amino acids. The V end was cut by 5 bases, the J end by 7 bases, with 18 bases between. CDR3 nucleotides: TGTGCCAGCAGCACAAGAGGTCCTAGCACGAATGAGCAGTTCTTC. It specifies CASSTRGPSTNEQFF.

This rearrangement joins TRBV30 to TRBJ2-4; 9 bases are shared with TRBD1. The CDR3 runs 13 residues. V dropped 4 bases and J dropped 6; count of bases not matched to a gene: 4. The germline gives CDR1 GTSNPN, CDR2 SVGIG (reference sequence). CDR3 amino acids: CAWNTGGVNIQYF. For the CDR3, the DNA is TGTGCCTGGAATACAGGGGGCGTAAACATTCAGTACTTC.

The genes are TRBV6-1 and TRBJ1-1; TRBD1 matches 8 bases. V dropped 2 bases and J dropped 3; count of bases not matched to a gene: 5. Germline V lookup: CDR1 MNHNS, CDR2 SASEGT. The CDR3 runs 15 residues. CDR3 in DNA: TGTGCCAGCAGTGAACCCTTGGACAGGGACACTGAAGCTTTCTTT. This translates into CASSEPLDRDTEAFF.

This chain connects TRBV7-9 to TRBJ2-1, with D perhaps TRBD1 (6 bases). This CDR3 is built from 13 residues. Looked up from germline, CDR1 is SEHNR and CDR2 is FQNEAQ (reference sequence). The ends were cut back, 5 bases at V and 8 bases at J, with 13 bases in the middle. The CDR3 nucleotides are TGTGCCAGCAGCGGCGCCGGGACATATGAGCAGTTCTTC. Translating gives CASSGAGTYEQFF.

This sequence joins TRBV6-6 and TRBJ1-5; D unclear. This CDR3 has 12 amino acids. Trimming removed 5 bases at V and 7 bases at J, with 9 bases between. CDR1 is MNHNY and CDR2 is SVGAGI in the germline V gene (reference sequence). The CDR3 DNA is TGTGCCAGCAGTGACGGGGTACAGCCCCAGCATTTT. Amino acids: CASSDGVQPQHF.

The chain couples TRBV29-1 to TRBJ2-2; D might be TRBD2 (6 bases). CDR3 length: 13 amino acids. Deletions cut 6 bases from V and 5 bases from J, with 13 bases between. Germline V CDR1 and CDR2: SQVTM, ANQGSEA. The DNA for the CDR3 is TGCAGCGTGGGACGGCTAGCGACCGGGGAGCTGTTTTTT. This codes for CSVGRLATGELFF.

The V call is TRBV5-1, the J call TRBJ2-7, with 9 bases identical to TRBD1. Trimming cost V 0 bases and J 4 bases; bases outside gene matches: 5. This CDR3 has 15 residues. Per the germline V gene, CDR1 is SGHRS and CDR2 is YFSETQ. The DNA of the CDR3 is TGCGCCAGCAGCTTGGAGGGGACAGGGTCTTACGAGCAGTACTTC. Protein sequence: CASSLEGTGSYEQYF.